What follows are 27 T cell receptor beta chains derived from one specimen sequenced in a study of T cells after yellow fever vaccination. Each CDR3 protein gets one entry after TCRdb re-called the 5' RACE reads with MiXCR. The table includes some 120,000 distinct CDR3 sequences, nearly 15% detected once. The source was CD8+ T cells sorted from PBMCs, collected 5 days after the yellow fever booster vaccination. These TCRs come from a man between 18 and 35 years old who received the YFV17D yellow fever vaccine.

This chain uses TRBV7-9 with TRBJ2-7; 7 bases match TRBD1. The V segment lost 4 bases and the J segment 4 bases; nucleotides outside the gene matches: 4. This CDR3 has 13 amino acids. Germline CDR1 reads SEHNR; CDR2 reads FQNEAQ (reference sequence). The CDR3 nucleotides read TGTGCCAGCAGCTCGAAACAGGGGTACGAGCAGTACTTC. Its translation: CASSSKQGYEQYF.

CDR3 coding DNA: TGTGCCAGCAGTTTCCGCGGACAAGCCAGCCTGTACCAAGAGACCCAGTACTTC. This gives the protein CASSFRGQASLYQETQYF. The chain links TRBV28 to TRBJ2-5; a weak D match, TRBD1 (5 bases). Trimming shortened V by 3 bases and J by 0 bases, and 20 bases separated the two germline ends. Germline V gene sequence: CDR1 MDHEN, CDR2 SYDVKM. The CDR3 sequence is 18 residues long.

This clonotype was detected only a few times. This chain connects TRBV11-2 to TRBJ2-6; D is perhaps TRBD1 (5 bases). This CDR3 has 14 residues. Trimming shortened V by 7 bases and J by 1 base, and 8 bases separated the two germline ends. Germline-derived CDR1 and CDR2 are SGHAT and FQNNGV. Here the CDR3 reads CASTPGSGANVLTF. DNA for the CDR3: TGTGCCAGCACCCCAGGGTCTGGGGCCAACGTCCTGACTTTC.

This clonotype came up a few times. The V gene is TRBV6-2 or TRBV6-3, the J gene TRBJ2-3, with 7 bases identical to TRBD1. V lost 6 bases and J lost 4; bases outside the gene matches: 4. Germline V lookup: CDR1 MNHEY, CDR2 SVGEGT. This CDR3 has 13 amino acids. DNA for the CDR3: TGTGCCAGCAGACAGGGGATCGCAGATACGCAGTATTTT. It translates to CASRQGIADTQYF.

The V and J genes are TRBV29-1 and TRBJ2-1, with D possibly matching TRBD2 (5 bases). There are 13 residues in the CDR3. V shed 4 bases and J shed 6 bases, with 13 bases lying between them. Germline-derived CDR1 and CDR2 are SQVTM and ANQGSEA. This CDR3 reads CSVGYRESNEQFF. CDR3 nucleotides: TGCAGCGTTGGCTATAGGGAGTCCAATGAGCAGTTCTTC.

This clonotype has just a few counts. The V gene is TRBV6-1, the J gene TRBJ2-1; 8 positions match TRBD2. The trim removed 11 bases at V and 5 bases at J, leaving 14 bases unmatched. Looked up from germline, CDR1 is MNHNS and CDR2 is SASEGT. CDR3 length: 15 residues. DNA for the CDR3: TGTGCCGGTTCTGATCGTAGCGGGGTGGACAATGAGCAGTTCTTC. Translation: CAGSDRSGVDNEQFF.

The chain is built from TRBV5-4 and TRBJ2-5, with TRBD1 as a possible D gene (6 bases). Per germline, CDR1 SGHNT and CDR2 YYREEE (reference sequence). With 5 bases removed from V and 0 bases from J, the gap between germline ends came to 11 bases. The CDR3 covers 14 residues. The CDR3 coding sequence is TGTGCCAGCAGTCCCAAGGGGGACCAAGAGACCCAGTACTTC. Protein sequence: CASSPKGDQETQYF.

This clonotype has a handful of counts. V and J are TRBV14 and TRBJ2-3; the D is unclear. Trimming shortened V by 1 base and J by 2 bases, and 7 bases separated the two germline ends. Germline V gives CDR1 SGHDN, CDR2 FVKESK. The CDR3 has 14 amino acids. The chain's CDR3 is CASSQVPFTDTQYF. CDR3 nucleotide sequence: TGTGCCAGCAGCCAAGTCCCTTTCACAGATACGCAGTATTTT.

V and J are TRBV7-3 and TRBJ2-1, with 7 bases identical to TRBD2. This CDR3 has 15 residues. V shed 0 bases, J shed 8 bases, and the junction held 7 bases outside the gene matches. Germline V gene lookup returns CDR1 SGHTA and CDR2 FQGTGA. CDR3 sequence: CASSLTRGGEYEQFF. CDR3 bases: TGTGCCAGCAGCTTAACGAGGGGAGGGGAATATGAGCAGTTCTTC.

In this sample, this clonotype turned up a few times. V usage is TRBV7-9 and J usage is TRBJ1-1; D remains ambiguous. Per the germline V gene, CDR1 is SEHNR and CDR2 is FQNEAQ (reference sequence). There are 13 residues in the CDR3. V was trimmed by 8 bases and J by 7 bases, leaving 17 bases between them. CDR3 coding DNA: TGTGCCAGCCCTTATCCAGATCCACTTGAAGCTTTCTTT. This sequence encodes CASPYPDPLEAFF. Looking up the rest from reference TRBV7-9 and TRBJ1-1 gives the full variable domain: DTGVSQNPRHKITKRGQNVTFRCDPISEHNRLYWYRQTLGQGPEFLTYFQNEAQLEKSRLLSDRFSAERPKGSFSTLEIQRTEQGDSAMYLCASPYPDPLEAFFGQGTRLTVV.

V gene TRBV6-6 combines with J gene TRBJ2-3, with 7 bases matching TRBD2. V dropped 6 bases and J dropped 4; count of bases not matched to a gene: 4. The CDR3 covers 13 residues. Germline values: CDR1 MNHNY, CDR2 SVGAGI (reference sequence). CDR3 loop: CASSQRGADTQYF. CDR3 nucleotides: TGTGCCAGCAGCCAACGGGGGGCAGATACGCAGTATTTT.

The chain combines TRBV6-6 with TRBJ2-7; TRBD1 matches at 10 bases. This CDR3 region has 16 residues. The V gene end was trimmed by 4 bases and the J gene end by 4 bases; junction bases not matched to a gene: 10. CDR1 and CDR2 from the germline V gene are MNHNY and SVGAGI (reference sequence). This CDR3 is CASSWTRTGGRYEQYV. CDR3 bases: TGTGCCAGCAGTTGGACCAGGACAGGGGGAAGATACGAGCAGTACGTC.

This clonotype was counted between two and nine times. In DNA form, the CDR3 reads TGTGCCAGCAACCTCGACAGCCTCTTCACAGATACGCAGTATTTT. It translates to CASNLDSLFTDTQYF. The chain is built from TRBV7-9 and TRBJ2-3, with D possibly matching TRBD1 (5 bases). Trimming stripped 7 bases from V and 2 bases from J, with 16 bases between. The CDR3 is 15 amino acids. Germline CDR1 reads SEHNR; CDR2 reads FQNEAQ (reference sequence).

In its sample, this clonotype was seen a few times. CDR3 in DNA: TGTGCCACCAGTCCCGGGACTAGGGGTAGCACAGATACGCAGTATTTT. Residues: CATSPGTRGSTDTQYF. The chain carries TRBV24-1 and TRBJ2-3; 8 nucleotides match TRBD2. The CDR3 loop spans 16 amino acids. The junction had 7 bases not matched to a gene; V was cut back by 6 bases and J by 0 bases. Germline CDR1 and CDR2: KGHDR and SFDVKD.

A few counts support this clonotype. The chain carries TRBV12-3 or TRBV12-4 and TRBJ2-3, with D uncertain. The CDR3 length is 13 residues. The ends were cut back, 6 bases at V and 2 bases at J, with 9 bases in the middle. CDR3 protein: CASSPPYTDTQYF. The CDR3 coding sequence is TGTGCCAGCAGCCCCCCCTACACAGATACGCAGTATTTT.

The chain joins TRBV4-3 to TRBJ1-4; D uncertain. Germline values: CDR1 LGHNA, CDR2 YSLEER. V was pared by 5 bases and J by 3 bases, with 13 bases between. This CDR3 has 15 amino acids. CDR3 sequence: CASSKKRLPNEKLFF. CDR3 in DNA: TGCGCCAGCAGCAAAAAAAGGTTGCCTAATGAAAAACTGTTTTTT.

The rearrangement uses TRBV6-6 and TRBJ2-7; TRBD1 agrees at 7 bases. With V trimmed by 6 bases and J by 6 bases, 8 bases remained unmatched. The germline CDR1 and CDR2 sequences are MNHNY and SVGAGI (reference sequence). The CDR3 covers 13 residues. CDR3 amino acids: CASSPGQPPEQYV. CDR3 nucleotide sequence: TGTGCCAGCAGCCCGGGACAGCCTCCCGAGCAGTACGTC.

This clonotype was observed a handful of times. The V and J genes are TRBV6-5 and TRBJ2-1, with D perhaps matching TRBD2 (6 bases). Germline CDR1 reads MNHEY; CDR2 reads SVGAGI. Deletions cut 2 bases from V and 4 bases from J, with 18 bases between. The CDR3 contains 17 residues. CDR3 DNA: TGTGCCAGCAGTTACGGGTGGGACTCCGAAAAATACAATGAGCAGTTCTTC. It encodes CASSYGWDSEKYNEQFF.

The V gene is TRBV27, the J gene TRBJ2-4; D possibly corresponds to TRBD1 (6 bases). The germline CDR1 and CDR2 sequences are MNHEY and SMNVEV (reference sequence). The CDR3 is made up of 13 amino acids. The germline V and J ends were trimmed by 3 bases and 6 bases, with 9 bases remaining between them. As DNA, the CDR3 is TGTGCCAGCAGTTTCGGCAGGGGAAACATTCAGTACTTC. Translated, it gives CASSFGRGNIQYF.

This clonotype was observed many times. This chain links TRBV12-3 or TRBV12-4 with TRBJ1-2; 7 bases align to TRBD1. There are 14 residues in the CDR3. The J segment lost 6 bases and the V segment lost 8 bases, leaving 12 bases of the junction unmatched. CDR3 amino acids: CASLSQGGVDGYTF. The CDR3 nucleotides are TGTGCCAGCTTATCCCAAGGGGGCGTAGATGGCTACACCTTC.

This clonotype was counted between two and nine times. This chain uses TRBV7-9 with TRBJ2-2; D is undetermined. CDR3 length equals 16 residues. Germline V gene lookup returns CDR1 SEHNR and CDR2 FQNEAQ (reference sequence). Trimming cost V 1 base and J 6 bases, with 15 bases left between them. The CDR3 loop is CASSLEYGRASGELFF. DNA of the CDR3: TGTGCCAGCAGCTTAGAGTACGGACGGGCCTCCGGGGAGCTGTTTTTT. Filled out from reference TRBV7-9 and TRBJ2-2, the complete variable domain reads DTGVSQNPRHKITKRGQNVTFRCDPISEHNRLYWYRQTLGQGPEFLTYFQNEAQLEKSRLLSDRFSAERPKGSFSTLEIQRTEQGDSAMYLCASSLEYGRASGELFFGEGSRLTVL.

The chain is built from TRBV5-4 and TRBJ1-1; a weak D match, TRBD1 (5 bases). The CDR3 sequence is 17 residues long. Trimming removed 5 bases at V and 1 base at J, with 21 bases between. Germline CDR1 and CDR2: SGHNT and YYREEE (reference sequence). CDR3 nucleotide sequence: TGTGCCAGCAGAGACAGTTCCTGGGGTGGAAGGAACACTGAAGCTTTCTTT. Protein product: CASRDSSWGGRNTEAFF.

In its sample, this clonotype was seen a few times. V is TRBV5-5 and J is TRBJ1-5, with D unresolved. CDR1 SGHKS and CDR2 YYEKEE come from the germline V gene (reference sequence). The length of the CDR3 is 15 residues. V lost 0 bases to trimming and J lost 6 bases, with 13 bases between them. CDR3 DNA sequence: TGTGCCAGCAGCTTGGGATATGGGGTTAGTCAGCCCCAGCATTTT. Its translation is CASSLGYGVSQPQHF.

The CDR3 DNA reads TGCAGCGTCCTTCGGGTCGGGGACAGGGTTTCCGTCTATGGCTACACCTTC. It encodes CSVLRVGDRVSVYGYTF. V is TRBV29-1 and J is TRBJ1-2, with 9 bases identical to TRBD1. There are 17 residues in the CDR3. Germline CDR1 SQVTM, CDR2 ANQGSEA. Trimming took 6 bases from V and 4 from J; bases not matched to a gene: 18.

There are a few counts of this clonotype. V and J are TRBV5-1 and TRBJ2-1; TRBD2 agrees at 7 bases. Germline CDR1 and CDR2: SGHRS and YFSETQ. The CDR3 runs to 14 residues. Trimming cost V 3 bases and J 9 bases; bases outside gene matches: 9. In nucleotides, the CDR3 is TGCGCCAGCAGCTATGGGGTGGGGAGGGGTGAGCAGTTCTTC. It encodes CASSYGVGRGEQFF.

This clonotype was detected ten times or more. J is TRBJ1-2 and V is TRBV19; 7 bases map to TRBD1. The CDR3 extends over 13 amino acids. With V trimmed by 7 bases and J by 5 bases, 7 bases remained unmatched. Germline lookup yields CDR1 LNHDA and CDR2 SQIVND (reference sequence). The CDR3 nucleotides read TGTGCCAGTAAAACGACAGGGCCTTATGGCTACACCTTC. As protein: CASKTTGPYGYTF.

This clonotype was seen only a few times. The chain joins TRBV4-3 to TRBJ1-4; no clear D. CDR1 and CDR2 (germline): LGHNA, YSLEER. Trimming pared 2 bases from V and 6 bases from J, leaving 10 bases between. The CDR3 covers 14 residues. Written as DNA, the CDR3 is TGCGCCAGCAGCCAACTTGACAAGGATGAAAAACTGTTTTTT. The encoded protein is CASSQLDKDEKLFF.